This TCR beta chain originates from a study of blood T cell repertoires in COVID-19. The method was immunoSEQ multiplex PCR; TCRdb's version includes in-frame clones alone and lacks a portion of them. The sample yields approximately 75,000 clones, approximately 83% seen once. With 1 base removed from V and 7 bases from J, the gap between germline ends came to 23 bases. The CDR3 is made up of 18 amino acids. Germline CDR1 is MGHRA and CDR2 is YSYEKL. The chain combines TRBV4-1 with TRBJ1-5; D not resolved. Sequencing was performed on peripheral blood. The source is a man aged 30 to 39 with COVID-19, enrolled during active disease. The CDR3 loop is CASSQVPPTGGLWQPQHF. Written as DNA, the CDR3 is TGCGCCAGCAGCCAAGTCCCCCCCACGGGAGGGTTGTGGCAGCCCCAGCATTTT.